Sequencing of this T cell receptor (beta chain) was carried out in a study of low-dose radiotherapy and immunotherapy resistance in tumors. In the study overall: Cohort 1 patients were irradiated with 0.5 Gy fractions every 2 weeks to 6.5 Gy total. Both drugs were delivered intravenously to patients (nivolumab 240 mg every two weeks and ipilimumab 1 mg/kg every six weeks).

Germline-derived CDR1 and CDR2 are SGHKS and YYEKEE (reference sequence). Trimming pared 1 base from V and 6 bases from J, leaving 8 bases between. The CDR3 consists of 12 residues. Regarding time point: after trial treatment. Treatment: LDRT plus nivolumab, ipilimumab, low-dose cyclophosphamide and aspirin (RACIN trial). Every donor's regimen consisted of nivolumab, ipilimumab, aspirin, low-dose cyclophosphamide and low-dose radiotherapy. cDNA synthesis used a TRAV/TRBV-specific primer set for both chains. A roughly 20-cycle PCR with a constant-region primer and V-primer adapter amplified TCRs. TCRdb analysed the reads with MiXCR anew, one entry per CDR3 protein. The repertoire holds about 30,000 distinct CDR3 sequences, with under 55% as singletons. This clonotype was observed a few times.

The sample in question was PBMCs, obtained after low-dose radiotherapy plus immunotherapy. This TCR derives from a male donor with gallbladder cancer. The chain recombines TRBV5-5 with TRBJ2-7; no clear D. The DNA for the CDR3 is TGTGCCAGCAGCTTGAGTGGAACCGAGCAGTACTTC. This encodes CASSLSGTEQYF. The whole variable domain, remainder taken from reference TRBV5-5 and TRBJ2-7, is DAGVTQSPTHLIKTRGQQVTLRCSPISGHKSVSWYQQVLGQGPQFIFQYYEKEERGRGNFPDRFSARQFPNYSSELNVNALLLGDSALYLCASSLSGTEQYFGPGTRLTVT.